This TCR beta chain comes out of a study of CXCR4 blockade with PD-1 therapy in pancreatic cancer. Study-wide findings and caveats: Convergent selection by common tumor antigens was suggested by nucleotide rearrangement counts. Only TCRbeta chains were sequenced here. Tumors were clonally expanded, mean 0.14 versus 0.05 in healthy blood.

The length of the CDR3 is 14 residues. The V gene's germline CDR1 is SGHNT and CDR2 YENEEA. Deletions cut 0 bases from V and 4 bases from J, with 9 bases between. TCRdb's table, derived via immunoSEQ multiplex PCR, lists solely in-frame clones and lacks some. Among about 730 clones listed, 25% to 35% were seen once. In its sample, this clone ranks as large. Antigen specificity is unknown. Sequenced sample: tumor tissue. The origin of this receptor is a human donor with pancreatic ductal adenocarcinoma. The rearrangement uses TRBV11-3 and TRBJ2-5; unclear D gene. The CDR3 sequence: CASSLDLFLETQYF. In DNA, the CDR3 is TGTGCCAGCAGCTTAGATTTATTTCTAGAGACCCAGTACTTC.